Here is one T cell receptor beta chain with its context. What it recognizes is unknown. Only in-frame clones appear in the TCRdb table, and some are missing; sequencing was by immunoSEQ multiplex PCR. Here the sample spans tens of thousands of clones, about 87% being singletons. This specimen comes from a study of T cells in narcolepsy. Broader study findings: Autoreactive HCRT-specific and TRIB2-specific clonotypes were marked in same-patient CSF-versus-blood CD4+ comparisons. Autoreactive clonotypes reportedly recurred in blood of same and different patients, not controls.

J was trimmed by 6 bases and V by 4 bases; bases with no gene match: 6. Germline CDR1 reads LNHDA; CDR2 reads SQIVND (reference sequence). CDR3 length equals 14 residues. The TCR originated in a human donor with narcolepsy. What was sequenced was CD45RA- memory CD4+ T cells from PBMCs. This rearrangement joins TRBV19 to TRBJ1-2; 9 bases are shared with TRBD1. This CDR3 is CASSTLQGANGYTF. The CDR3 DNA is TGTGCCAGTAGTACGTTACAGGGGGCGAATGGCTACACCTTC.